This note documents a single TCR beta chain sequence. The data were produced by immunoSEQ multiplex PCR, yet TCRdb's version contains in-frame clones alone and is incomplete. This sample carries 100,000 to 150,000 clones, around nine tenths of them seen once, and the ten largest clones take 6.5% to 8.5%. The data were obtained in a study of T cell responses to AZD1222 COVID-19 vaccine. The germline V gene has CDR1 SGHVS and CDR2 FQNEAQ. Losses at the gene ends were 5 bases for V and 8 bases for J; bases not matched to a gene: 18. CDR3 size: 18 residues. The V gene is TRBV7-8, the J gene TRBJ2-3; 11 bases line up with TRBD2. Source: peripheral blood, taken on day 0 of AZD1222 vaccination. The TCR was taken from an adult in good health. DNA of the CDR3: TGTGCCAGCAGCCCCGGGGGACTAGCGGCCTTCGTAGGAGGTACGCAGTATTTT. Amino acid sequence: CASSPGGLAAFVGGTQYF.